This record looks at one TCR beta chain sequence and its context. The antigen is not known. This sample is part of a study of cytotoxic CD8 clonotypes in ibrutinib-treated CLL. At the level of the study: Of a cohort that held 11 relapsed/refractory and around 14 treatment-naive patients, roughly 18 were IGHV unmutated. Averaging across samples gave roughly 280,000 productive templates and around 90,000 productive rearrangements. Notes on the study in general: Treatment saw public clonotypes, which were uncommon, either contract or stay stable. Clonality increased with ibrutinib response but returned toward baseline at progression.

TCRdb's table, derived via immunoSEQ multiplex PCR, lists solely in-frame clones and lacks some. The sample yields around 150,000 clones, 70% to 90% seen once. Germline V gives CDR1 MNHEY, CDR2 SVGAGI. The CDR3 runs 12 residues. Trimming stripped 5 bases from V and 5 bases from J, with 9 bases between. This material consisted of PBMCs, taken at disease progression, from a patient treated with ibrutinib. This TCR was recovered from a human donor with chronic lymphocytic leukemia. The chain carries TRBV6-5 and TRBJ1-2; D unclear. The CDR3 DNA reads as TGTGCCAGCAGTAACGGGAGGTATGGCTACACCTTC. This gives the protein CASSNGRYGYTF.